This T cell receptor (beta chain) originates from a study of cytomegalovirus exposure and HLA in healthy donors. For the study at large: The same platform as the approximately 730 first-cohort repertoires was used for the 130 or so validation repertoires, a later analysis reported. Overall study findings and caveats: A later analysis found first-cohort TCR clusters tended to co-occur in the approximately 110 validation repertoires. High sensitivity and specificity were reportedly achieved when the classifier diagnosed cytomegalovirus status.

This clone was recorded only once. The antigen is unknown. The CDR3 spans 15 residues. Germline V lookup: CDR1 SGHRS, CDR2 YFSETQ. Germline trimming cut 2 bases from V and 1 base from J; bases unmatched to any gene: 4. Assay used: immunoSEQ multiplex PCR; TCRdb lists only in-frame clones, some missing. This sample yields about 60,000 clones, of which around 93% are seen a single time; roughly 7.3% belongs to the top ten. This chain links TRBV5-1 with TRBJ2-3, with TRBD2 matching over 7 bases. The TCR was taken from a woman between 18 and 30 years old in good health and CMV-seropositive. Source material: PBMCs. In nucleotides, the CDR3 is TGCGCCAGCAGCTTTGGGGGGGTAGGCACAGATACGCAGTATTTT. Translated: CASSFGGVGTDTQYF.